The present TCR beta chain was sequenced within a study of human T cells and chemical hapten exposure. Across the study: There were weekly diphenylcyclopropenone doses to the scalp for patients throughout the approximately 24-week study.

Time point indicated: pre-sensitization, week 0. Stated treatment: therapeutic diphenylcyclopropenone sensitization with weekly scalp DPC. Each donor was an alopecia patient between 18 and 70 years of age who qualified for DPC. Comments on this clonotype: Its antigen is not known.

Study findings and constraints: Expanded TCRs grouped into significantly more large CDR3 similarity clusters than controls produced.

TCRdb re-derived calls from the RACE reads in MiXCR, one entry per CDR3 protein. The data hold 200,000 to 300,000 distinct CDR3 sequences, with about 9% observed a single time. The CDR3 totals 15 residues. V was clipped by 6 bases and J by 0 bases; unmatched bases: 3. Germline values: CDR1 KGHDR, CDR2 SFDVKD. The specimen was whole blood, collected in connection with sensitization to the hapten diphenylcyclopropenone (DPC). This clonotype was sampled from a woman in her 40s with alopecia areata. Some clones in this sample may be carry-over from other donors' samples. The V call is TRBV24-1, the J call TRBJ2-2; 7 bases agree with TRBD2. CDR3: CATSRSGANTGELFF. DNA of the CDR3: TGTGCCACCAGTAGGAGCGGGGCGAACACCGGGGAGCTGTTTTTT.